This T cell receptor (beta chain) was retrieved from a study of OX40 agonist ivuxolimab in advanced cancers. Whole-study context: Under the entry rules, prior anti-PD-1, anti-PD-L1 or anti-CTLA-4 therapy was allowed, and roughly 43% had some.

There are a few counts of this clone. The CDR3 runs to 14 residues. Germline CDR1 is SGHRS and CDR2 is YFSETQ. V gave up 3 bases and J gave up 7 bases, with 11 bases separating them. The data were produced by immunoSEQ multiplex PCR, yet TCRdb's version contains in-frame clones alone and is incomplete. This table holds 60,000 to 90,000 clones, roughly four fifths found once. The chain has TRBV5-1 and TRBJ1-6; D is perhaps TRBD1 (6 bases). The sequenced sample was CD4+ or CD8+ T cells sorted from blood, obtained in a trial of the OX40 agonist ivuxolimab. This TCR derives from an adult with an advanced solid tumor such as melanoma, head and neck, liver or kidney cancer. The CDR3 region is CASSWGDTNSPLHF. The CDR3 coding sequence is TGCGCCAGCAGCTGGGGGGACACAAATTCACCCCTCCACTTT.